Given below is one TCR beta chain in context. Its antigen is undetermined. This sample was included in a study of graft-versus-host responses after intestinal transplantation. Study overall: Recipients were given multivisceral, liver-intestinal, or isolated intestinal transplants.

Study findings and constraints: When patients had graft-donor T cell macrochimerism, their allografts held high graft-versus-host to host-versus-graft clonal ratios.

Assay: immunoSEQ multiplex PCR; the TCRdb copy retains only in-frame clones and omits some. The table lists 16,000 or so clones, 95% of them singletons, with about 0.8% in the top ten. The sequencing here drew on PBMCs, taken 23 days after intestinal transplant. This sequence was found in a human patient who received an intestinal transplant, so some T cells may come from the graft donor.

The CDR3 region is CASGGTPNTEAFF. The CDR3 coding sequence is TGTGCCAGCGGAGGGACACCGAACACTGAAGCTTTCTTT. The V call is TRBV2, the J call TRBJ1-1, with D possibly matching TRBD1 (6 bases). The CDR3 runs 13 residues. Germline CDR1 and CDR2: SNHLY and FYNNEI. Trimming pared 8 bases from V and 1 base from J, leaving 11 bases between.